This record covers a single T cell receptor (beta chain). Antigen: not known. The sample belongs to a study of T cells in localized non-small cell lung cancer. General study points: Maximal T cell clonality occurred in uninvolved adjacent lung, with tumor ranking below it. Heterogeneity stays possible, as sequencing covered only one tumor region.

Repertoires were generated with immunoSEQ multiplex PCR, while TCRdb's copy carries only in-frame clones and drops some. The sample includes about 14,000 clones, 84% seen only once; the top ten take 3.5% to 4.5%. This CDR3 comprises 12 residues. The V end lost 10 bases, the J end lost 2 bases, and 11 bases lay between the germline ends. Germline CDR1 and CDR2: LNHDA and SQIVND (reference sequence). The rearrangement joins TRBV19 to TRBJ1-2; TRBD1 might be the D (6 bases). The material sequenced was peripheral blood, taken before any cancer treatment. The sequence was obtained from a female donor older than 55 with stage I squamous cell lung carcinoma. CDR3 in amino acids: CAIRTVNYGYTF. The CDR3, as DNA: TGTGCCATCCGGACAGTAAACTATGGCTACACCTTC.